Presented here are 21 T cell receptor beta chains from one specimen sequenced in a study of control samples from healthy donors and cancer patients. Repertoires were generated with immunoSEQ multiplex PCR, while TCRdb's copy carries only in-frame clones and drops some. The repertoire includes 150,000 to 200,000 clones, around nine tenths of them detected once, and 9.5% to 15% sits in the top ten. Material: blood. The receptors derive from a man aged 25 to 40 in good health.

The chain recombines TRBV9 with TRBJ2-5; 9 bases map to TRBD1. With V trimmed by 0 bases and J by 7 bases, 4 bases remained unmatched. CDR3 length equals 14 residues. Per the germline V gene, CDR1 is SGDLS and CDR2 is YYNGEE. For the CDR3, the DNA is TGTGCCAGCAGCGTAGCACAGGGGGCGAGGACCCAGTACTTC. Protein product: CASSVAQGARTQYF.

V gene TRBV5-1 combines with J gene TRBJ2-7; D uncertain. The CDR3 extends over 12 amino acids. V was shortened by 1 base and J by 2 bases, with 4 bases between the two germline ends. CDR1 SGHRS and CDR2 YFSETQ come from the germline V gene. The CDR3 coding sequence is TGCGCCAGCAGCTTGTATACCTACGAGCAGTACTTC. Translation gives CASSLYTYEQYF.

CDR3 DNA: TGTGCCAGCAGCTTAGTTCGGGACAACAATCAGCCCCAGCATTTT. This encodes CASSLVRDNNQPQHF. The chain links TRBV7-2 to TRBJ1-5; possibly TRBD1 for D (6 bases). Trimming took off 1 base at V and 3 bases at J, with 10 bases between the two ends. The germline V gene has CDR1 SGHTA and CDR2 FQGNSA. The CDR3 length is 15 residues.

The chain carries TRBV6-5 and TRBJ2-1; TRBD1 matches 10 bases. The germline V gene has CDR1 MNHEY and CDR2 SVGAGI. Trimming removed 4 bases from V and 5 bases from J; junction bases left unmatched: 5. The CDR3 is 15 residues long. DNA of the CDR3: TGTGCCAGCAGTTTTGGACAGGGGGGGGACAATGAGCAGTTCTTC. Its translation is CASSFGQGGDNEQFF.

This chain connects TRBV6-5 to TRBJ2-1, with 10 positions matching TRBD2. There are 15 residues in the CDR3. The V gene end was trimmed by 5 bases and the J gene end by 6 bases; junction bases not matched to a gene: 7. Germline assignment: CDR1 MNHEY and CDR2 SVGAGI. The CDR3, as DNA: TGTGCCAGCAGTAGCTTAGCGGGAGGAGGCAATGAGCAGTTCTTC. It specifies CASSSLAGGGNEQFF.

The chain is built from TRBV28 and TRBJ1-2; D unclear. Trimming cost V 4 bases and J 4 bases, with 7 bases left between them. Germline lookup yields CDR1 MDHEN and CDR2 SYDVKM. The CDR3 sequence is 12 residues long. CDR3 region: CASSSQTYGYTF. The CDR3 DNA follows: TGTGCCAGCAGTTCCCAAACCTATGGCTACACCTTC.

The genes are TRBV29-1 and TRBJ2-5; 7 nucleotides agree with TRBD1. The V segment lost 5 bases and the J segment 2 bases; nucleotides outside the gene matches: 2. The germline gives CDR1 SQVTM, CDR2 ANQGSEA. The CDR3 consists of 12 residues. The CDR3 protein is CSVRQGQETQYF. The CDR3, as DNA: TGCAGCGTTCGACAGGGTCAAGAGACCCAGTACTTC.

This chain's CDR3 is CASSGHWNTEAFF. The CDR3, as DNA: TGTGCCAGCAGCGGACACTGGAACACTGAAGCTTTCTTT. This rearrangement joins TRBV2 to TRBJ1-1, with D possibly matching TRBD1 (5 bases). This CDR3 has 13 amino acids. From germline, CDR1 is SNHLY and CDR2 FYNNEI. V dropped 6 bases and J dropped 1 base, with 9 bases sitting between them.

V gene TRBV28 combines with J gene TRBJ1-5; no definite D call. Between the trimmed V and J ends, which lost 6 bases and 7 bases, there was a span of 13 bases. The CDR3 is 13 amino acids. Germline values: CDR1 MDHEN, CDR2 SYDVKM. In nucleotides, the CDR3 is TGTGCCAGCAGATCTCGGGCGGTGCAGCCCCAGCATTTT. This translates into CASRSRAVQPQHF.

The V and J genes are TRBV2 and TRBJ2-1, with TRBD2 matching over 7 bases. Germline V lookup: CDR1 SNHLY, CDR2 FYNNEI. V shed 10 bases and J 0 bases; nucleotides not matched to a gene: 9. The CDR3 spans 15 residues. The CDR3 nucleotides are TGTGCCAAACGGGGGGACGCGAGCTCCTACAATGAGCAGTTCTTC. Protein product: CAKRGDASSYNEQFF.

This clone has just one count. The chain uses TRBV5-1 and TRBJ2-3; D might be TRBD2 (5 bases). Trimming stripped 0 bases from V and 2 bases from J, with 7 bases between. The CDR3 has 14 amino acids. CDR1 is SGHRS and CDR2 is YFSETQ in the germline V gene. This CDR3 reads CASSLGLITDTQYF. As DNA, the CDR3 is TGCGCCAGCAGCTTGGGACTAATCACAGATACGCAGTATTTT. The entire variable domain, with the rest obtained from reference TRBV5-1 and TRBJ2-3, is as follows: KAGVTQTPRYLIKTRGQQVTLSCSPISGHRSVSWYQQTPGQGLQFLFEYFSETQRNKGNFPGRFSGRQFSNSRSEMNVSTLELGDSALYLCASSLGLITDTQYFGPGTRLTVL.

This clone occurred a few times. The J gene is TRBJ1-4, the V gene TRBV5-1; D not resolved. The CDR3 is made up of 13 amino acids. CDR1 is SGHRS and CDR2 is YFSETQ in the germline V gene. With 1 base removed from V and 8 bases from J, the gap between germline ends came to 9 bases. CDR3 sequence: CASSLIPEEKLFF. CDR3 nucleotides: TGCGCCAGCAGCTTGATCCCAGAGGAAAAACTGTTTTTT.

This sequence joins TRBV4-1 and TRBJ1-2; 7 bases line up with TRBD1. Looked up from germline, CDR1 is MGHRA and CDR2 is YSYEKL. The ends lost 0 bases at V and 8 bases at J; junction bases unmatched: 12. CDR3 length equals 16 residues. CDR3 DNA sequence: TGCGCCAGCAGCCAAGAGGGTGGGGCACAGGACAGGGGCTACACCTTC. Its protein is CASSQEGGAQDRGYTF.

The V call is TRBV5-4, the J call TRBJ2-1; 8 bases are a match to TRBD2. The V and J ends lost 3 bases and 6 bases, in that order; junction bases with no gene match: 20. Germline assignment: CDR1 SGHNT and CDR2 YYREEE (reference sequence). The CDR3 extends over 19 amino acids. The CDR3 bases are TGTGCCAGCAGCTCTGGAGGGACTAGAGGGCAGAGGTTCCGCAATGAGCAGTTCTTC. Translated, it gives CASSSGGTRGQRFRNEQFF.

The rearrangement links TRBV28 to TRBJ1-2; D is uncertain. The CDR3 totals 12 residues. Germline lookup yields CDR1 MDHEN and CDR2 SYDVKM. V lost 8 bases and J 8 bases, leaving 15 bases between the germline ends. The CDR3 nucleotides are TGTGCCAGCTCCCCAACCAGCTGGGGCTACACCTTC. Its translation: CASSPTSWGYTF.

The rearrangement joins TRBV10-1 to TRBJ2-7; D remains unclear. This CDR3 has 13 amino acids. CDR1 and CDR2 (germline): WNHNN, SYGVQD (reference sequence). Trimming removed 8 bases at V and 0 bases at J, with 11 bases between. The CDR3 loop is CASGFEPSYEQYF. In DNA, the CDR3 is TGCGCCAGCGGTTTTGAACCCTCCTACGAGCAGTACTTC.

The chain couples TRBV7-9 to TRBJ1-2; D is uncertain. Germline assignment: CDR1 SEHNR and CDR2 FQNEAQ (reference sequence). V gave up 3 bases and J gave up 6 bases, with 8 bases separating them. The CDR3 is 12 amino acids. CDR3 coding DNA: TGTGCCAGCAGCTTTCGGGCGGATGGCTACACCTTC. This gives the protein CASSFRADGYTF.

The chain recombines TRBV5-1 with TRBJ2-5; D is unclear. This CDR3 contains 13 residues. In germline, CDR1 is SGHRS, CDR2 YFSETQ. With 4 bases removed from V and 0 bases from J, the gap between germline ends came to 7 bases. The CDR3 bases are TGCGCCAGCAGCCTGACACACCAAGAGACCCAGTACTTC. Encoded protein: CASSLTHQETQYF.

This clone was recorded once. CDR3 DNA: TGTGCCAGCAGCTCTGGACTGATCTATGGCTACACCTTC. Translation: CASSSGLIYGYTF. This chain joins TRBV7-6 and TRBJ1-2, with D unclear. V was cut by 4 bases and J by 4 bases, with 10 bases left in between. Germline V gives CDR1 SGHVS, CDR2 FNYEAQ. The CDR3 spans 13 residues.

This chain connects TRBV4-1 to TRBJ1-6; 7 bases fit TRBD1. The CDR3 contains 15 residues. CDR1 is MGHRA, CDR2 YSYEKL, per germline. V dropped 9 bases and J dropped 3; count of bases not matched to a gene: 8. In DNA form, the CDR3 reads TGCGCCAGTTCTCAGGGGGAATACTATAATTCACCCCTCCACTTT. Translating it yields CASSQGEYYNSPLHF.

The V call is TRBV2, the J call TRBJ2-7; D might be TRBD1 or TRBD2, each matching 6 bases. Germline assignment: CDR1 SNHLY and CDR2 FYNNEI. Trimming took off 4 bases at V and 4 bases at J, with 11 bases between the two ends. This CDR3 has 13 amino acids. As DNA, the CDR3 is TGTGCCAGCAGTGGGGGGGCGGAGTACGAGCAGTACTTC. Its translation is CASSGGAEYEQYF. Supplemented by reference TRBV2 and TRBJ2-7, the full variable domain reads EPEVTQTPSHQVTQMGQEVILRCVPISNHLYFYWYRQILGQKVEFLVSFYNNEISEKSEIFDDQFSVERPDGSNFTLKIRSTKLEDSAMYFCASSGGAEYEQYFGPGTRLTVT.